A single sample gave rise to the 23 T cell receptor beta chains below, sequenced in a study of shared clonotypes between healthy human individuals. Data came from immunoSEQ multiplex PCR; TCRdb stores just in-frame clones and leaves some out. Seen here are about 2.4 million clones, 80% to 95% observed once, and the top ten hold 0.35% to 0.45%. The specimen sequenced was naive CD4+ T cells from PBMCs. The subset here: CD45RA+ positively selected. The receptors were gathered from a man aged 18 to 30 in good health. Some clones in this sample may be carry-over from other donors' samples.

The V call is TRBV7-8, the J call TRBJ1-5; D is undetermined. Germline assignment: CDR1 SGHVS and CDR2 FQNEAQ. CDR3 size: 14 residues. V was cut by 2 bases and J by 6 bases, with 11 bases left in between. The CDR3 DNA reads as TGTGCCAGCAGCTTAAAGATTCCGGGTCAGCCCCAGCATTTT. It codes for CASSLKIPGQPQHF.

The chain combines TRBV30 with TRBJ2-3; weak D call: TRBD1 (6 bases). The CDR3 loop spans 15 amino acids. V was pared by 0 bases and J by 1 base, with 11 bases between. Germline CDR1 GTSNPN, CDR2 SVGIG (reference sequence). CDR3 loop: CAWSVRDTGTDTQYF. The CDR3 bases are TGTGCCTGGAGTGTACGGGACACCGGCACAGATACGCAGTATTTT.

The J gene is TRBJ2-7, the V gene TRBV13, with D perhaps matching TRBD1 (5 bases). Looked up from germline, CDR1 is PRHDT and CDR2 is FYEKMQ (reference sequence). V was shortened by 4 bases and J by 1 base, with 20 bases between the two germline ends. This CDR3 region has 17 residues. The CDR3 bases are TGTGCCAGCAGCTCAAAAACCGACAGCCTCATATCCTACGAGCAGTACTTC. Amino acid sequence: CASSSKTDSLISYEQYF.

The V and J genes are TRBV2 and TRBJ2-1; D remains unclear. V was pared by 6 bases and J by 4 bases, with 19 bases between. Germline assignment: CDR1 SNHLY and CDR2 FYNNEI. The CDR3 contains 16 residues. CDR3: CASRGLGGTVYNEQFF. The CDR3, as DNA: TGTGCCAGCAGAGGATTAGGCGGAACCGTTTACAATGAGCAGTTCTTC.

V is TRBV5-1 and J is TRBJ1-2; no clear D gene. The germline gives CDR1 SGHRS, CDR2 YFSETQ. The CDR3 sequence is 14 residues long. V shed 0 bases and J shed 3 bases, with 9 bases lying between them. The CDR3 is CASSLVPPDYGYTF. DNA for the CDR3: TGCGCCAGCAGCTTGGTACCCCCCGACTATGGCTACACCTTC.

The chain uses TRBV6-5 and TRBJ1-4; a weak D match, TRBD1 (6 bases). From germline, CDR1 is MNHEY and CDR2 SVGAGI. The CDR3 has 16 residues. The V end was cut by 3 bases, the J end by 4 bases, with 15 bases between. CDR3 nucleotides: TGTGCCAGCAGTTATCGGACAGCTCGGGATAATGAAAAACTGTTTTTT. Translation gives CASSYRTARDNEKLFF.

This clone was counted a single time. The chain employs TRBV18 and TRBJ1-1; 10 nucleotides align to TRBD1. Unmatched junction bases numbered 4, after V lost 4 bases and J lost 2 bases. The CDR3 runs to 15 residues. CDR1 KGHSH and CDR2 LQKENI come from the germline V gene. CDR3 loop: CASSLGQGLNTEAFF. In nucleotides, the CDR3 is TGTGCCAGCTCACTGGGACAGGGGCTTAACACTGAAGCTTTCTTT.

The chain has TRBV28 and TRBJ2-1; D gene unclear. Germline values: CDR1 MDHEN, CDR2 SYDVKM. The CDR3 is 16 residues long. Trimming stripped 5 bases from V and 0 bases from J, with 14 bases between. CDR3 residues: CASSGRPPRSYNEQFF. The CDR3 nucleotides read TGTGCCAGCAGTGGGCGGCCGCCGCGCTCCTACAATGAGCAGTTCTTC.

The gene calls are TRBV5-4 and TRBJ2-1; weak D call: TRBD2 (6 bases). CDR3 length equals 16 residues. Per the germline V gene, CDR1 is SGHNT and CDR2 is YYREEE (reference sequence). The V and J ends lost 5 bases and 2 bases respectively, with 17 bases between them. CDR3: CASREVSGVPYNEQFF. In nucleotides, the CDR3 is TGTGCCAGCAGGGAAGTCTCGGGGGTACCCTACAATGAGCAGTTCTTC.

This rearrangement joins TRBV28 to TRBJ1-3; tentatively, D is TRBD1 (6 bases). This CDR3 is 13 amino acids long. The germline CDR1 and CDR2 sequences are MDHEN and SYDVKM. V lost 5 bases and J lost 3, with 8 bases in between. The CDR3 sequence is CASSTGYGNTIYF. The CDR3 DNA follows: TGTGCCAGCAGTACAGGGTATGGAAACACCATATATTTT. The full variable domain, rest sourced from reference TRBV28 and TRBJ1-3, is DVKVTQSSRYLVKRTGEKVFLECVQDMDHENMFWYRQDPGLGLRLIYFSYDVKMKEKGDIPEGYSVSREKKERFSLILESASTNQTSMYLCASSTGYGNTIYFGEGSWLTVV.

V is TRBV7-6 and J is TRBJ2-1, with 10 bases identical to TRBD2. Trimming took 2 bases from V and 7 from J; bases not matched to a gene: 5. Germline V gene data show CDR1 as SGHVS and CDR2 as FNYEAQ. The CDR3 loop spans 15 amino acids. CDR3 amino acids: CASSLSLAGGNEQFF. CDR3 nucleotides: TGTGCCAGCAGCTTAAGCTTAGCGGGAGGAAATGAGCAGTTCTTC.

A few counts support this clone. The genes are TRBV19 and TRBJ1-2; unclear D gene. V shed 3 bases and J shed 3 bases, with 8 bases lying between them. The CDR3 has 13 residues. Germline values: CDR1 LNHDA, CDR2 SQIVND (reference sequence). CDR3 amino acids: CASSINADYGYTF. The CDR3 DNA is TGTGCCAGTAGTATCAATGCTGACTATGGCTACACCTTC.

This clone is a singleton in its sample. This sequence joins TRBV5-4 and TRBJ1-2; 8 bases map to TRBD1. The CDR3 sequence is 13 residues long. V lost 3 bases to trimming and J lost 8 bases; unmatched junction nucleotides: 6. The germline V gene encodes CDR1 SGHNT and CDR2 YYREEE (reference sequence). The CDR3 reads CASSSDRAGGYTF. In nucleotides, the CDR3 is TGTGCCAGCAGCTCGGACAGGGCGGGCGGCTACACCTTC.

The chain joins TRBV28 to TRBJ2-5; 8 bases fit TRBD1. The CDR3 is 15 amino acids. CDR1 and CDR2 (germline): MDHEN, SYDVKM. The junction had 6 bases not matched to a gene; V was cut back by 2 bases and J by 4 bases. CDR3 in amino acids: CASSLVGTGGETQYF. In DNA, the CDR3 is TGTGCCAGCAGTTTAGTCGGGACAGGTGGAGAGACCCAGTACTTC.

This chain uses TRBV29-1 with TRBJ1-2; 9 nucleotides line up with TRBD1. The length of the CDR3 is 15 residues. CDR1 and CDR2 from the germline V gene are SQVTM and ANQGSEA. V lost 6 bases, J lost 1 base, and 9 bases stayed unmatched. The CDR3: CSVREWDRVNYGYTF. In DNA, the CDR3 is TGCAGCGTAAGGGAGTGGGACAGGGTTAACTATGGCTACACCTTC.

The rearrangement joins TRBV4-3 to TRBJ1-1; weak D call: TRBD1 (5 bases). The CDR3 sequence is 16 residues long. Trimming took 0 bases from V and 1 from J, leaving 12 bases between them. Germline CDR1 and CDR2: LGHNA and YSLEER. The DNA of the CDR3 is TGCGCCAGCAGCCAAGAGATAGGGGTTAGGAACACTGAAGCTTTCTTT. Amino acid sequence: CASSQEIGVRNTEAFF.

The chain combines TRBV7-3 with TRBJ2-5; TRBD1 might be the D (5 bases). This CDR3 contains 13 residues. Trimming stripped 5 bases from V and 1 base from J, with 8 bases between. Germline V gene data show CDR1 as SGHTA and CDR2 as FQGTGA. The CDR3 sequence is CASSTGAQETQYF. CDR3 DNA: TGTGCCAGCAGCACAGGCGCCCAAGAGACCCAGTACTTC.

The genes are TRBV28 and TRBJ1-1, with 9 nucleotides matching TRBD1. V trimming: 5 bases; J trimming: 6 bases; junction bases outside the gene matches: 16. The CDR3 loop spans 17 amino acids. Germline CDR1 reads MDHEN; CDR2 reads SYDVKM. CDR3 DNA: TGTGCCAGCAGTCCCCCGGGACAGGGTTCCTTCGGGCCTGAAGCTTTCTTT. Translation gives CASSPPGQGSFGPEAFF.

CDR3 in DNA: TGTGCCAGCTCGGCAGAGATTAACTATGGCTACACCTTC. Its protein product is CASSAEINYGYTF. The chain recombines TRBV6-1 with TRBJ1-2, with unresolved D. Trimming cost V 8 bases and J 1 base, with 11 bases left between them. CDR1 is MNHNS, CDR2 SASEGT, per germline. The CDR3 runs to 13 residues.

The chain recombines TRBV5-8 with TRBJ2-2; 8 bases agree with TRBD1. Germline V gene data show CDR1 as SGHTS and CDR2 as YDEGEE. V was pared by 3 bases and J by 5 bases, with 6 bases of the junction left unmatched. The CDR3 spans 15 residues. The CDR3: CASSWDRPGTGELFF. CDR3 coding DNA: TGTGCCAGCAGCTGGGACAGGCCGGGTACCGGGGAGCTGTTTTTT.

CDR3 sequence reads: CASSWTSPGQGSTEAFF. The DNA for the CDR3 is TGTGCCAGCAGCTGGACTAGTCCGGGACAGGGGTCCACTGAAGCTTTCTTT. This chain uses TRBV7-9 with TRBJ1-1; 10 nucleotides agree with TRBD1. Looked up from germline, CDR1 is SEHNR and CDR2 is FQNEAQ (reference sequence). This CDR3 is built from 17 residues. The V gene end was trimmed by 4 bases and the J gene end by 4 bases; junction bases not matched to a gene: 12.

This clone came up a few times. Other DNA sequences in this specimen translate into the identical CDR3. The genes are TRBV28 and TRBJ2-6; D is undetermined. The CDR3 consists of 13 residues. Germline V gene sequence: CDR1 MDHEN, CDR2 SYDVKM. The V gene lost 2 bases and the J gene lost 3 bases, with 2 bases spanning the gap. CDR3 DNA sequence: TGTGCCAGCAGTTTAAGTGGGGCCAACGTCCTGACTTTC. Residues: CASSLSGANVLTF.

The V and J genes are TRBV15 and TRBJ2-6; TRBD2 might be the D (6 bases). The CDR3 is 15 amino acids. Germline loops: CDR1 LNHNV, CDR2 YYDKDF (reference sequence). With 7 bases removed from V and 4 bases from J, the gap between germline ends came to 14 bases. The CDR3 DNA reads TGTGCCACCACCCGACGGGGGAGAGGGGCCAACGTCCTGACTTTC. It codes for CATTRRGRGANVLTF.